This T cell receptor beta chain is drawn from a study of T cell responses to AZD1222 COVID-19 vaccine. The data were produced by immunoSEQ multiplex PCR, yet TCRdb's version contains in-frame clones alone and is incomplete. Of about 130,000 clones listed, under 90% are singletons. Trimming took off 4 bases at V and 2 bases at J, with 12 bases between the two ends. Germline V gene data show CDR1 as SGHDT and CDR2 as YYEEEE. CDR3 length: 14 amino acids. Points from the study as a whole: There were mostly white British donors and more females than males, and clonal diversity was possibly underestimated. Unmutated variant regions reportedly attract nearly half of all spike-specific TCRs.

Note on this clone: Its antigen is as yet unknown.

Source: peripheral blood, taken on day 0 of AZD1222 vaccination. This TCR derives from an adult in good health. The chain couples TRBV5-6 to TRBJ2-5; maybe TRBD1 (6 bases). CDR3 region: CASSRGRGQETQYF. The DNA for the CDR3 is TGTGCCAGCAGCCGGGGCAGGGGACAAGAGACCCAGTACTTC.